This T cell receptor (beta chain) emerged from a study of T cell responses to AZD1222 COVID-19 vaccine. Measured with immunoSEQ multiplex PCR; TCRdb has only the in-frame clones, and not every one. This sample yields tens of thousands of clones, of which roughly 75% are seen a single time; around 48% belongs to the top ten. Findings and caveats of the study: Two AZD1222 doses significantly raised spike-specific TCR breadth and depth over controls. The study sampled repertoires only after the peak T cell response. Only a handful of AZD1222 recipients tested seropositive at baseline.

Concerning this clone: Its antigen remains unidentified.

Second-dose groups at about 4 or about 12 weeks were pooled. The CDR3 totals 15 residues. V shed 6 bases, J shed 3 bases, and the junction held 7 bases outside the gene matches. From germline, CDR1 is MDHEN and CDR2 SYDVKM. Sequences were derived from peripheral blood, sampled 28 days after the second AZD1222 dose. The rearrangement joins TRBV28 to TRBJ1-4, with 7 bases fitting TRBD1. The TCR comes from an adult who received the AZD1222 COVID-19 vaccine. CDR3 loop: CASSQGGAANEKLFF. The CDR3, as DNA: TGTGCCAGCAGCCAGGGGGGGGCCGCTAATGAAAAACTGTTTTTT.